These T cell receptor beta chains were read from a single sample in a study of PD-L1 blockade in urothelial cancer. TCRdb's copy holds only in-frame clones and misses some; the assay was immunoSEQ multiplex PCR. Of just over 35,000 clones in the sample, more than 35% were seen once. The sample here was tumor tissue, taken before atezolizumab (anti-PD-L1) treatment. Every receptor here comes from a man aged 55-75 years with urothelial cancer. CDR3s include the opening cysteine and the closing phenylalanine or tryptophan. The D gene is left open where the match is weak. Part of the rows lack a size; the others show once, few, many or a class for expanded clones.

TRBV4-1	NA	TRBJ2-7	NA	TGCGCCAGCAGCCAAGCATCCAGGGGTTACGAGCAGTACTTC	CASSQASRGYEQYF
TRBV28	TRBD2	TRBJ2-5	NA	TGTGCCAGCAGTTTATGGGTAGCGGGAGGACGGGAGACCCAGTACTTC	CASSLWVAGGRETQYF
TRBV11-3	NA	TRBJ2-3	NA	TGTGCCAGCAGCTTAGAGGGCCGGGAAGGTACGCAGTATTTT	CASSLEGREGTQYF
TRBV9	NA	TRBJ2-2	many	TGTGCCAGCAGCCCACGGCCCGGGATGGGGACCGGGGAGCTGTTTTTT	CASSPRPGMGTGELFF
TRBV1	NA	TRBJ2-7	NA	TGCGCCAGCAGCCAAGTTCCTTGGGGACAGGGGGGTTACGAGCAGTACTTC	CASSQVPWGQGGYEQYF
TRBV10-2	NA	TRBJ2-5	NA	TGCGCCAGCACTCTAAGGGCTGCTAGGGGGGAGACCCAGTACTTC	CASTLRAARGETQYF
TRBV11-3	NA	TRBJ1-1	many	TGTGCCAGCAGCCGACGGACGGGGAGGAACACTGAAGCTTTCTTT	CASSRRTGRNTEAFF
TRBV6-8	NA	TRBJ1-1	few	TGTGCCAGCAGTCAAACAGTGAACACTGAAGCTTTCTTT	CASSQTVNTEAFF
TRBV30	NA	TRBJ1-1	few	TGTGCCTGGAGTCCCCCGGGGTCGATGAACACTGAAGCTTTCTTT	CAWSPPGSMNTEAFF
TRBV9	NA	TRBJ1-1	NA	TGTGCCAGCAGTGGACTGAACACTGAAGCTTTCTTT	CASSGLNTEAFF
TRBV6-8	TRBD1	TRBJ1-1	few	TGTGCCAGCAGTCGCAGGGGGATGAACACTGAAGCTTTCTTT	CASSRRGMNTEAFF
TRBV6-8	TRBD2	TRBJ2-1	few	TGTGCCAGCCTAACCCTGGCGGGAGGGTACAATGAGCAGTTCTTC	CASLTLAGGYNEQFF
TRBV13	NA	TRBJ2-7	NA	TGTGCCAGCAGCTTAGGTTACAGCTACGAGCAGTACTTC	CASSLGYSYEQYF
TRBV6-1	NA	TRBJ1-1	few	TGTGCCAGCAGTGAAGGACGGATGAACACTGAAGCTTTCTTT	CASSEGRMNTEAFF
TRBV10-2	NA	TRBJ1-4	NA	TGCGCCAGCAGTGAGTCGACTCAGAGGGGGAAACTGTTTTTT	CASSESTQRGKLFF
TRBV19	TRBD1	TRBJ2-7	NA	TGTGCCAGTAGCTCTCGGGACAGGGCCTACGAGCAGTACTTC	CASSSRDRAYEQYF